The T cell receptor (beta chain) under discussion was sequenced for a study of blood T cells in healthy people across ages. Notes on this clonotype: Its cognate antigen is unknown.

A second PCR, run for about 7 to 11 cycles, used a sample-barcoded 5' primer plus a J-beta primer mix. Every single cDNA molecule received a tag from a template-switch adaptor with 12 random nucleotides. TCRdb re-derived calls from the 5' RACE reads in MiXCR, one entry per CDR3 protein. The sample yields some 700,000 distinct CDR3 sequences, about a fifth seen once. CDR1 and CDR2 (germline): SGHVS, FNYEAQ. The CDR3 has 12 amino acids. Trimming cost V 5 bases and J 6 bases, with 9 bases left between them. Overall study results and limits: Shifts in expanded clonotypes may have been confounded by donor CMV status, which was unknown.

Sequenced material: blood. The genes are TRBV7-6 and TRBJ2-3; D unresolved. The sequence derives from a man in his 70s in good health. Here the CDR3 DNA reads TGTGCCAGCAGCGCGTTATGGGATACGCAGTATTTT. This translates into CASSALWDTQYF. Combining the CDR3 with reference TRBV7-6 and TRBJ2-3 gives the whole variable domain GAGVSQSPRYKVTKRGQDVALRCDPISGHVSLYWYRQALGQGPEFLTYFNYEAQQDKSGLPNDRFSAERPEGSISTLTIQRTEQRDSAMYRCASSALWDTQYFGPGTRLTVL.